Sequencing of this T cell receptor (beta chain) was carried out in a study of blood T cell repertoires in COVID-19. This clone has only a few counts. This CDR3 is 15 amino acids long. Germline CDR1 reads KGHSH; CDR2 reads LQKENI. V gave up 4 bases and J gave up 2 bases; unmatched junction bases: 7. The repertoire was sequenced with immunoSEQ multiplex PCR; TCRdb's copy has only in-frame clones and lacks some. Of about 130,000 clones listed, around 89% were seen once; the top ten hold less than 4.5%. The rearrangement uses TRBV18 and TRBJ1-2; 7 bases map to TRBD1. Sample: peripheral blood. The origin of this receptor is a man in his 60s with COVID-19, enrolled during active disease. CDR3 in amino acids: CASSREGAHNYGYTF. The DNA of the CDR3 is TGTGCCAGCTCACGAGAGGGGGCGCACAACTATGGCTACACCTTC.